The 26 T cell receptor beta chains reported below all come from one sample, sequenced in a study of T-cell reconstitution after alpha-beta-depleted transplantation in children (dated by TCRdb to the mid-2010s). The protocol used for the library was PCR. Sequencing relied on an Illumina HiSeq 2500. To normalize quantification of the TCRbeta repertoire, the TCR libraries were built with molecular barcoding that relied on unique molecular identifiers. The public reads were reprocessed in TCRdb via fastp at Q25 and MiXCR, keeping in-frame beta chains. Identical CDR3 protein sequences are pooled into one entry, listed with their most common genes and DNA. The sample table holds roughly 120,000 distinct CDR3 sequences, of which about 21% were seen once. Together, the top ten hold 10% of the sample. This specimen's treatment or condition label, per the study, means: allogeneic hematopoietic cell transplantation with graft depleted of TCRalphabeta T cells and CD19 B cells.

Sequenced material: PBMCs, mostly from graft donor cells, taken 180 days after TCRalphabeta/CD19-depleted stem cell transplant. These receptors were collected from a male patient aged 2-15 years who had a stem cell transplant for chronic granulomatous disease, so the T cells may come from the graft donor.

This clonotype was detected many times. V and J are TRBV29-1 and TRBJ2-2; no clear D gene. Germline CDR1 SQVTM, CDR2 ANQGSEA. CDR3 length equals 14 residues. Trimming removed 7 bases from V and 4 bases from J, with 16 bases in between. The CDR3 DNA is TGCAGCGCCCAACGGGTGGAAGGCACCGGGGAGCTGTTTTTT. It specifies CSAQRVEGTGELFF.

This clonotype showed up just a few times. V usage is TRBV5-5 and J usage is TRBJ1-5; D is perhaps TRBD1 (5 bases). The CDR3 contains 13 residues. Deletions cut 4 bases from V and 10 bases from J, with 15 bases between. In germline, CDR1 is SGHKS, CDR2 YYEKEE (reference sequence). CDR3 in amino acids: CASSRGRGSPQHF. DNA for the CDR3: TGTGCCAGCAGCCGCGGGAGGGGATCCCCCCAGCATTTT.

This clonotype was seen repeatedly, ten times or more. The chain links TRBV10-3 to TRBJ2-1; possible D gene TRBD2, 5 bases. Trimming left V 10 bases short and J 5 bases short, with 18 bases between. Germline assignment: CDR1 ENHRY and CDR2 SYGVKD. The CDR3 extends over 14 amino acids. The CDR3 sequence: CATWGVAGDNEQFF. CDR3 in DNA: TGTGCCACCTGGGGAGTCGCCGGGGACAATGAGCAGTTCTTC.

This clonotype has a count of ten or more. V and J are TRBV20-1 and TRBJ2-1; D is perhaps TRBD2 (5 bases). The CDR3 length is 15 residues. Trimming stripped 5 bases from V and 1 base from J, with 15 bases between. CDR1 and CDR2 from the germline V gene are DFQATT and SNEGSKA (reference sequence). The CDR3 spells CSAPGLSTSYNEQFF. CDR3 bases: TGCAGTGCTCCAGGACTGTCTACATCCTACAATGAGCAGTTCTTC.

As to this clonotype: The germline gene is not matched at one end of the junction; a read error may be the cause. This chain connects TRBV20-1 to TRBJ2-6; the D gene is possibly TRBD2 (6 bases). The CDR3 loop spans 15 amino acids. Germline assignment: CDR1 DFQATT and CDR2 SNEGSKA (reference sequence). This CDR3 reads CSAAAGISGANGLTF. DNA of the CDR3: TGCAGTGCAGCGGCGGGGATCTCTGGGGCCAACGGCCTGACTTTC.

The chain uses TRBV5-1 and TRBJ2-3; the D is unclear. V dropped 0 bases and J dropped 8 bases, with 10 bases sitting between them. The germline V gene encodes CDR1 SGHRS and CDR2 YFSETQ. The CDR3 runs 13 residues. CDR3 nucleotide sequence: TGCGCCAGCAGCTTGGTGGGGTTGGGTACGCAGTATTTT. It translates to CASSLVGLGTQYF.

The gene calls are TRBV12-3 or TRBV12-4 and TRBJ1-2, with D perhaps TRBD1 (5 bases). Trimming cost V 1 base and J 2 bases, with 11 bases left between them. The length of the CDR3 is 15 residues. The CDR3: CASSLVGEINYGYTF. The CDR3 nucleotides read TGTGCCAGCAGTTTAGTGGGGGAGATAAACTATGGCTACACCTTC.

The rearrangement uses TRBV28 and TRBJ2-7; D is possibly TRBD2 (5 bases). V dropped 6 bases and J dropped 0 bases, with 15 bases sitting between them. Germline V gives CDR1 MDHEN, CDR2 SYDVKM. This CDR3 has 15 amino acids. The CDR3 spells CASSLPGGVSYEQYF. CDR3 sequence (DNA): TGTGCCAGCAGCCTACCAGGAGGCGTCTCCTACGAGCAGTACTTC. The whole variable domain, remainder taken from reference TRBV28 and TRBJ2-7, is DVKVTQSSRYLVKRTGEKVFLECVQDMDHENMFWYRQDPGLGLRLIYFSYDVKMKEKGDIPEGYSVSREKKERFSLILESASTNQTSMYLCASSLPGGVSYEQYFGPGTRLTVT.

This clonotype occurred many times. CDR3 coding DNA: TGCGCCAGCAGCTTTCGAGGGTTTGAAAGAGAGACCCAGTACTTC. Translated: CASSFRGFERETQYF. The genes are TRBV5-1 and TRBJ2-5; possibly TRBD2 for D (5 bases). Germline CDR1 SGHRS, CDR2 YFSETQ. The CDR3 covers 15 residues. Deletions cut 2 bases from V and 4 bases from J, with 15 bases between.

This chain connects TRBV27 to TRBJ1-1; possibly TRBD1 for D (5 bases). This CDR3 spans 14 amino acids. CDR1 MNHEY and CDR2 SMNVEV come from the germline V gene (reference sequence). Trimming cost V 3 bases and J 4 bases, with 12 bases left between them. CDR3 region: CASSFGGGVTEAFF. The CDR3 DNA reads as TGTGCCAGCAGTTTCGGGGGAGGGGTCACTGAAGCTTTCTTT.

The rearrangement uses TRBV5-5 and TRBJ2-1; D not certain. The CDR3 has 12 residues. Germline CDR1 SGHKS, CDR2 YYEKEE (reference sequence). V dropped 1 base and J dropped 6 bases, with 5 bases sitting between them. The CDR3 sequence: CASSLTVNEQFF. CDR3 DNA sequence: TGTGCCAGCAGCTTGACAGTCAATGAGCAGTTCTTC.

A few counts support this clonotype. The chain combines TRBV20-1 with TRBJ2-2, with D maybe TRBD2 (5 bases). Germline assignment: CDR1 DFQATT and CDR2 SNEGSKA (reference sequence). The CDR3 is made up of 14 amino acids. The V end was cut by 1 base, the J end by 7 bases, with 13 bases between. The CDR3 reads CSARAVSGGGELFF. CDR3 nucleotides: TGCAGTGCTAGAGCTGTAAGCGGAGGCGGGGAGCTGTTTTTT.

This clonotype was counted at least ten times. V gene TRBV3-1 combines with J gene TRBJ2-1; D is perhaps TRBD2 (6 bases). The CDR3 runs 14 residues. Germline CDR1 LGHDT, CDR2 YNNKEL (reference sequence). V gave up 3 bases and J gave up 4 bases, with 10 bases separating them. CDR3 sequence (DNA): TGTGCCAGCAGCCACGGCGCGGGGTACAATGAGCAGTTCTTC. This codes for CASSHGAGYNEQFF.

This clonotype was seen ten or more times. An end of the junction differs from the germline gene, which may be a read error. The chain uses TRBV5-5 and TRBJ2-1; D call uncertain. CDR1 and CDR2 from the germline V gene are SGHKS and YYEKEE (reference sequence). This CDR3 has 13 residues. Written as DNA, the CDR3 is TGTGCCAGCAGCTTGACCTCCCACAATGAGCAGTTCTTC. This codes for CASSLTSHNEQFF. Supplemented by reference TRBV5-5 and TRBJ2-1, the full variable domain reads DAGVTQSPTHLIKTRGQQVTLRCSPISGHKSVSWYQQVLGQGPQFIFQYYEKEERGRGNFPDRFSARQFPNYSSELNVNALLLGDSALYLCASSLTSHNEQFFGPGTRLTVL.

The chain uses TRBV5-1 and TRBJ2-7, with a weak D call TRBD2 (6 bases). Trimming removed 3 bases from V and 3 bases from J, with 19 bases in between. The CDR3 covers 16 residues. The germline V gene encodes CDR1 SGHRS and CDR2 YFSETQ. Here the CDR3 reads CASSWGGTGSHYEQYF. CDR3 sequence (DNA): TGCGCCAGCAGCTGGGGAGGAACAGGTTCCCACTACGAGCAGTACTTC.

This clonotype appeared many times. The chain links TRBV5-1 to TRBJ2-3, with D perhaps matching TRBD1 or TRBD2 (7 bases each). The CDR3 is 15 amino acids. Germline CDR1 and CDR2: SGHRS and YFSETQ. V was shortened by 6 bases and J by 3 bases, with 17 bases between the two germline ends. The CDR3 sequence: CASKPPGGVTDTQYF. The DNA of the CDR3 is TGCGCCAGCAAACCCCCAGGGGGGGTGACAGATACGCAGTATTTT.

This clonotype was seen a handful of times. In DNA form, the CDR3 reads TGCAGTGCTAGAGATCTTTGGCGCGCCCAGAGCGAGCAGTACTTC. Its protein is CSARDLWRAQSEQYF. This chain links TRBV20-1 with TRBJ2-7; D is uncertain. The CDR3 has 15 amino acids. The germline V gene encodes CDR1 DFQATT and CDR2 SNEGSKA (reference sequence). V gave up 0 bases and J gave up 6 bases, with 18 bases separating them.

CDR3 residues: CASSSPGPTFFEQYF. CDR3 coding DNA: TGTGCCAGCAGTTCCCCGGGCCCAACCTTTTTCGAGCAGTACTTC. V and J are TRBV12-3 or TRBV12-4 and TRBJ2-7; D is ambiguous. The germline V and J ends were trimmed by 4 bases and 6 bases, with 19 bases remaining between them. The CDR3 is made up of 15 amino acids.

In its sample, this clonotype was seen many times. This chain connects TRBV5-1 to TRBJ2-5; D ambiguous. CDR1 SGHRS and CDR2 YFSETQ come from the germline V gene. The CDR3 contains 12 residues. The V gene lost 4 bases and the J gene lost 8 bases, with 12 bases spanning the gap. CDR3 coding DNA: TGCGCCAGCAGCGAGGCGGTCGGAACCCAGTACTTC. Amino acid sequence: CASSEAVGTQYF.

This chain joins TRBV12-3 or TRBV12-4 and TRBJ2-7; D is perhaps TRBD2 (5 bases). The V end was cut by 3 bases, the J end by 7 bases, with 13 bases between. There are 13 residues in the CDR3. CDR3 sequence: CASSLRVLREQYF. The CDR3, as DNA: TGTGCCAGCAGTTTGAGGGTTCTAAGGGAGCAGTACTTC.

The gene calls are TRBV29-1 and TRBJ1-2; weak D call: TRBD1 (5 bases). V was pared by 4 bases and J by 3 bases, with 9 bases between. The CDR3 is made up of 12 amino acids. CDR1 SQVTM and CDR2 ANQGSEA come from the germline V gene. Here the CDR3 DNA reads TGCAGCGTTGGTAGGGACGACTATGGCTACACCTTC. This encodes CSVGRDDYGYTF. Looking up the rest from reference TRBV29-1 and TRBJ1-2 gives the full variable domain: SAVISQKPSRDICQRGTSLTIQCQVDSQVTMMFWYRQQPGQSLTLIATANQGSEATYESGFVIDKFPISRPNLTFSTLTVSNMSPEDSSIYLCSVGRDDYGYTFGSGTRLTVV.

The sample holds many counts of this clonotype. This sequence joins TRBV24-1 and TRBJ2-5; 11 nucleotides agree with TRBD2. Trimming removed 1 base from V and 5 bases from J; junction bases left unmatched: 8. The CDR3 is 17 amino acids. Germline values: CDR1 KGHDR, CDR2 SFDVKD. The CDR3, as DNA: TGTGCCACCAGTGATTTCTCCGTGACTAGCGGGATGGAGACCCAGTACTTC. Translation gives CATSDFSVTSGMETQYF.

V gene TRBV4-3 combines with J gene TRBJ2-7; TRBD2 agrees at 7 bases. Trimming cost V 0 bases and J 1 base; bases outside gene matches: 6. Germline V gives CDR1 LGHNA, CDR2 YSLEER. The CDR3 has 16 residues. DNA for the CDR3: TGCGCCAGCAGCCAAGATCGGCAGCGGGGATCCTACGAGCAGTACTTC. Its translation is CASSQDRQRGSYEQYF.

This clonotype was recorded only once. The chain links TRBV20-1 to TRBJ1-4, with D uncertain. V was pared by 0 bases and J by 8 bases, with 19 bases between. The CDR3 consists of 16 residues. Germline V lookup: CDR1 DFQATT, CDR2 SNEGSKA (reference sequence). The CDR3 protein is CSARDPNVRQREKLFF. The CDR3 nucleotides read TGCAGTGCTAGAGACCCCAATGTGAGGCAGCGGGAAAAACTGTTTTTT.

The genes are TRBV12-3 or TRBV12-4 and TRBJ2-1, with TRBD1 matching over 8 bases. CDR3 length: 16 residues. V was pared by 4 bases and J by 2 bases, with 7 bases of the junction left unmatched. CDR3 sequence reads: CASSWGPGGTYNEQFF. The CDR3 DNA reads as TGTGCCAGCAGTTGGGGGCCAGGGGGCACCTACAATGAGCAGTTCTTC.

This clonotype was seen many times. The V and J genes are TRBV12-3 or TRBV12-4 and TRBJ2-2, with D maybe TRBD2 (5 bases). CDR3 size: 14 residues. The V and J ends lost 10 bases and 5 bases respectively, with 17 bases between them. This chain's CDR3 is CAMAGLARTGELFF. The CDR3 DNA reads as TGTGCCATGGCCGGGTTAGCGCGGACCGGGGAGCTGTTTTTT.